These T cell receptor beta chains were read from a single sample in a study of vaccination effects on CD4 cells after COVID-19. Assay used: immunoSEQ multiplex PCR; TCRdb lists only in-frame clones, some missing. The table includes roughly 40,000 clones, around 71% detected once. Antigens for these TCRs are unknown. The sequenced sample was CD4+ T cells from PBMCs cultured without peptide, obtained after COVID-19 vaccination. The receptor set was obtained from a human donor who received a COVID-19 vaccine. CDR3s include the opening cysteine and the closing phenylalanine or tryptophan.

J gene,V gene,CDR3 protein
TRBJ2-7,TRBV19,CASSIWGDYEQYF
TRBJ1-1,TRBV18,CASSPAGTVNTEAFF
TRBJ1-2,TRBV27,CASSPRGGGGANYGYTF
TRBJ1-6,TRBV6-1,CASSDPWGAGRTYNSPLHF
TRBJ1-5,TRBV18,CASSPPNNREGEPQHF
TRBJ1-2,TRBV4-2,CASSQDTPGGANYGYTF
TRBJ1-1,TRBV29-1,CSVLQGGTEAFF
TRBJ1-2,TRBV28,CATGQGLNYGYTF
TRBJ2-7,TRBV19,CASSIGLWNRELGSEQYF
TRBJ1-2,TRBV5-8,CASSLVGQGRYYGYTF
TRBJ2-3,TRBV5-1,CASSLPVAGGTDTQYF
TRBJ2-3,TRBV3-1/TRBV3-2,CASSQVVGGPPDTQYF
TRBJ1-5,TRBV10-3,CAISDRNQPQHF
TRBJ2-3,TRBV6-5,CASSYSGGTGTDTQYF
TRBJ2-1,TRBV6-5,CASRGTDSYNEQFF
TRBJ1-2,TRBV29-1,CSVVIVDGRGYTF
TRBJ2-3,TRBV6-2/TRBV6-3,CASSYPQGRMDTQYF
TRBJ1-1,TRBV19,CASSIFGGPGTEAFF
TRBJ1-3,TRBV10-1,CASSEGTVGNTIYF
TRBJ1-2,TRBV27,CASSLRQGGNYGYTF
TRBJ1-2,TRBV9,CASEDGNYGYTF
TRBJ1-2,TRBV19,CASSPQLGGYTF
TRBJ1-1,TRBV5-8,CASSLAGGITEAFF
TRBJ1-6,TRBV2,CASSSGQGGNSPLHF
TRBJ2-7,TRBV10-3,CAIAASGAYEQYF
TRBJ1-1,TRBV28,CASRLWTGKPTEAFF
TRBJ1-1,TRBV2,CASSFRDREAFF